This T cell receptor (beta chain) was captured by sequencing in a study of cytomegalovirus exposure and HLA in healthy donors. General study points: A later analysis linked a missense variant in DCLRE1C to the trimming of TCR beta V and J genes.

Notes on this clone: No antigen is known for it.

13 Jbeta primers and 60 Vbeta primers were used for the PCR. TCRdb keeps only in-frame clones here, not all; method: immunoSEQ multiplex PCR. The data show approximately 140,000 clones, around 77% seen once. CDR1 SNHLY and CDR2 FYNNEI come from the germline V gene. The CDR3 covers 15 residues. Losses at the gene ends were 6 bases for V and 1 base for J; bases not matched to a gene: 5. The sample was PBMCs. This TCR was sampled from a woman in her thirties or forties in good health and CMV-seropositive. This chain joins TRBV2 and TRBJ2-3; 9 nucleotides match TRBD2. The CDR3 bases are TGTGCCAGCAGCAGACTAGCGGTGGGCACAGATACGCAGTATTTT. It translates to CASSRLAVGTDTQYF.